The clone carrying this TCR beta chain has a handful of counts. The sample comes from a study of shared clonotypes between healthy human individuals. Genomic DNA per cell subset filled all wells of several immunoSEQ plates. Libraries were prepared by immunoSEQ multiplex PCR; TCRdb keeps only in-frame clonotypes and omits some of them. The data contain over 2 million clones, about 95% of them singletons. Germline assignment: CDR1 DFQATT and CDR2 SNEGSKA (reference sequence). The CDR3 extends over 11 amino acids. The ends were cut back, 5 bases at V and 7 bases at J, with 11 bases in the middle. This chain links TRBV20-1 with TRBJ1-2; no reliable D call. The source is a man aged 18 to 30 in good health. The sample was naive CD4+ T cells sorted from blood. Described subset: CD45RA+ positively selected. CDR3 sequence reads: CSALQVAGYTF. CDR3 DNA: TGCAGTGCTCTTCAGGTTGCTGGCTACACCTTC.